A selection of T cell receptor beta chains follows, all from one sample in a study of vaccination effects on CD4 cells after COVID-19. These receptors' antigens are unknown. Sequencing used immunoSEQ multiplex PCR; TCRdb keeps in-frame clones, though not all of them. The profile covers about 38,000 clones, with roughly 70% appearing a single time and 20% to 25% taken by the ten largest. The sequencing used CD4+ T cells from PBMCs cultured with SARS-CoV-2 spike peptides, collected before COVID-19 vaccination. These receptors were taken from a human donor who received a COVID-19 vaccine. The CDR3 runs from the conserved cysteine through the conserved F or W. Fields, in order: V gene, J gene, clone size, D gene, CDR3 DNA, CDR3 protein. The D gene is left open where the match is weak. Not all rows give a size; the values are once, few, many and, for expanded clones, a class.

TRBV28	TRBJ1-2	.	.	TGTGCCAGCAGTCCCCCGGCCTATGGCTACACCTTC	CASSPPAYGYTF
TRBV5-6	TRBJ1-2	medium-sized	TRBD1	TGTGCCAGCAGTTTCCGGGACAGCTATGGCTACACCTTC	CASSFRDSYGYTF
TRBV27	TRBJ2-7	.	.	TGTGCCAGCAGTGCGGGACAGAGAACTCTAACGAGCTCCTACGAGCAGTACTTC	CASSAGQRTLTSSYEQYF
TRBV7-2	TRBJ2-6	.	TRBD1	TGTGCCAGCCTTAGGGACAGGGGGCTGAGTGGGGCCAACGTCCTGACTTTC	CASLRDRGLSGANVLTF
TRBV29-1	TRBJ2-1	.	.	TGCAGCGCCTGGAGTGGGGGAGGAGCGACCAATGAGCAGTTCTTC	CSAWSGGGATNEQFF
TRBV6-6	TRBJ1-5	few	.	TGTGCCAGCAGTTACTCAATAGGCGGGCGTCAGCCCCAGCATTTT	CASSYSIGGRQPQHF
TRBV11-2	TRBJ1-6	.	.	TGTGCCAGCAGCTCCCGAACAGGGATTCGTAATTCACCCCTCCACTTT	CASSSRTGIRNSPLHF
TRBV6-4	TRBJ2-2	few	.	TGTGCCAGCAGTCAACAGGCCCACACCGGGGAGCTGTTTTTT	CASSQQAHTGELFF
TRBV4-1	TRBJ2-7	.	TRBD1	TGCGCCAGCAGCCAAGAGCAGGGGGCCCACGAGCAGTACTTC	CASSQEQGAHEQYF
TRBV6-1	TRBJ1-3	.	.	TGTGCCAGCAGTGAAGCCTGGGGCTCTGGAAACACCATATATTTT	CASSEAWGSGNTIYF
TRBV7-9	TRBJ2-1	.	.	TGTGCCAGCAGCTTACCGAGCTCCTACAATGAGCAGTTCTTC	CASSLPSSYNEQFF
TRBV5-1	TRBJ1-6	.	.	TGCGCCAGCAGCCTAGGGACCGGGACCAATTCACCCCTCCACTTT	CASSLGTGTNSPLHF
TRBV5-4	TRBJ1-2	.	.	TGTGCCAGCAGCTCCGACACGAACTATGGCTACACCTTC	CASSSDTNYGYTF
TRBV2	TRBJ1-3	.	.	TGTGCCAGCAGTACTAAGCGGACAGTTTCTGGAAACACCATATATTTT	CASSTKRTVSGNTIYF
TRBV6-5	TRBJ1-3	.	.	TGTGCCAGCTGTTTATCTGGAAACACCATATATTTT	CASCLSGNTIYF
TRBV3-1/TRBV3-2	TRBJ1-2	.	.	TGTGCCAGCAGCCTCCTCTCGGGGATTAACTATGGCTACACCTTC	CASSLLSGINYGYTF
TRBV6-5	TRBJ1-1	.	.	TGTGCCAGCAATCGTCTCGGTCGGCGGAACACTGAAGCTTTCTTT	CASNRLGRRNTEAFF
TRBV27	TRBJ2-1	.	.	TGTGCCAGCACCCCGACGGAGGAGTGGGCGGATGAGCAGTTCTTC	CASTPTEEWADEQFF